Given below is one T cell receptor beta chain in context. As processed by the authors: Estimation of nucleated cell counts was performed using reference gene primer amplification. Clones were sequenced by immunoSEQ multiplex PCR, and TCRdb holds only the in-frame ones, with some missing. Clone size and the V and J calls come from that table; the DNA yielded D and trimming. Of 150,000 to 200,000 clones in the sample, roughly 85% are singletons; the top ten hold approximately 8%. The sample is drawn from a study of blood T cell repertoires in COVID-19. Germline CDR1 SQVTM, CDR2 ANQGSEA. The CDR3 covers 14 residues. Trimming left V 1 base short and J 5 bases short, with 14 bases between.

Source material: peripheral blood. The TCR originated in a man aged 55 to 70 with acute or convalescent COVID-19. The chain couples TRBV29-1 to TRBJ2-5; possible D gene TRBD1, 6 bases. This chain's CDR3 is CSVEGLTGRETQYF. The CDR3 region has the DNA TGCAGCGTTGAAGGTCTCACAGGGCGTGAGACCCAGTACTTC.